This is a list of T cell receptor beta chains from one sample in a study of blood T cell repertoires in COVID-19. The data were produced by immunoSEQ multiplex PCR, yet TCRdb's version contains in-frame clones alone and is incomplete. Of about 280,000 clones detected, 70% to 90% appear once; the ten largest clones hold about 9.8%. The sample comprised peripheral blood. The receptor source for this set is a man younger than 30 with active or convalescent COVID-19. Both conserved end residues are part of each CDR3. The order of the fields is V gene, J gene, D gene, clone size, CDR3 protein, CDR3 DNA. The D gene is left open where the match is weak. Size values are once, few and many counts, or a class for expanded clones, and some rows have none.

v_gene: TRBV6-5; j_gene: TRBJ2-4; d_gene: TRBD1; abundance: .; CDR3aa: CASKVAGQGRYIQYF; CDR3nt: TGTGCCAGCAAAGTCGCGGGACAGGGTCGGTACATTCAGTACTTC
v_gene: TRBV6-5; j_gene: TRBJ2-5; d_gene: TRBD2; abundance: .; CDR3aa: CASSIAGGRKETQYF; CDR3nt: TGTGCCAGCAGTATAGCGGGGGGGCGGAAAGAGACCCAGTACTTC
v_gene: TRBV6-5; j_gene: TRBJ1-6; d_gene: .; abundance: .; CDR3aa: CASSYRERGNSPLHF; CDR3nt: TGTGCCAGCAGTTACAGGGAGCGTGGTAATTCACCCCTCCACTTT
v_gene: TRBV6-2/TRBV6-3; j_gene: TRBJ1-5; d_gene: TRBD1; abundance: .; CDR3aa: CASSRTGHQPQHF; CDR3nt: TGTGCCAGCAGTAGGACAGGGCATCAGCCCCAGCATTTT
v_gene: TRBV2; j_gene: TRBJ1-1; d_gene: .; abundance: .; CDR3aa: CASSETVNTEAFF; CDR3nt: TGTGCCAGCAGTGAGACAGTGAACACTGAAGCTTTCTTT
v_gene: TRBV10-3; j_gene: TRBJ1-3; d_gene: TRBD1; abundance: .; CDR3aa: CAISEDRGDTIYF; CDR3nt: TGTGCCATCAGTGAGGACAGGGGAGACACCATATATTTT
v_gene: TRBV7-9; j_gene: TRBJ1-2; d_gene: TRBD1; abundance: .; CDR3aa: CASSLGGTANYGYTF; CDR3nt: TGTGCCAGCAGCTTAGGAGGGACAGCAAACTATGGCTACACCTTC
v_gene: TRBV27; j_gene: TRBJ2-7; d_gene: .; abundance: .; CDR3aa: CASTQRDGPYEQYF; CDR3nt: TGTGCCAGCACCCAACGGGATGGCCCCTACGAGCAGTACTTC
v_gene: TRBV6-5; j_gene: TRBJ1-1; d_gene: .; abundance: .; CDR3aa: CASSTRDKNTEAFF; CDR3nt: TGTGCCAGCAGTACCCGGGACAAAAACACTGAAGCTTTCTTT
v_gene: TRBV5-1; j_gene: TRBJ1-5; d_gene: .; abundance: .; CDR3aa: CASSLGQTDQPQHF; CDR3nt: TGCGCCAGCAGCTTGGGACAGACAGATCAGCCCCAGCATTTT
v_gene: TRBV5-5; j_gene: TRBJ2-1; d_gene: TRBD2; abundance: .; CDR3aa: CASSLLAGYDNEQFF; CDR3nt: TGTGCCAGCAGCTTGTTAGCGGGGTACGACAATGAGCAGTTCTTC
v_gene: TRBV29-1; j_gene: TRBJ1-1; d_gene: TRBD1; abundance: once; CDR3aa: CSVVSLGTDGYGGSEAFF; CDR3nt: TGCAGCGTTGTCTCCCTCGGGACAGATGGCTATGGGGGGTCTGAAGCTTTCTTT
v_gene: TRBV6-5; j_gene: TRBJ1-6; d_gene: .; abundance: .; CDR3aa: CASSPQGFLNSPLHF; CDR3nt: TGTGCCAGCAGTCCCCAGGGATTTCTCAATTCACCCCTCCACTTT
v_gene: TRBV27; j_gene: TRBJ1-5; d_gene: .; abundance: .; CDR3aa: CASRELAYSTNQPQHF; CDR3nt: TGTGCCAGCAGGGAACTCGCCTACAGTACCAATCAGCCCCAGCATTTT
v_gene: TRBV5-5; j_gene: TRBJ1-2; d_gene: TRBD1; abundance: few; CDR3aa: CASSQDRGWVGYTF; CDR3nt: TGTGCCAGCAGCCAGGACAGGGGTTGGGTTGGCTACACCTTC
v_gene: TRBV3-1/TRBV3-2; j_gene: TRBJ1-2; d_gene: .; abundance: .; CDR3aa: CASSQVQGTIYGYTF; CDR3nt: TGTGCCAGCAGCCAAGTGCAGGGGACTATCTATGGCTACACCTTC
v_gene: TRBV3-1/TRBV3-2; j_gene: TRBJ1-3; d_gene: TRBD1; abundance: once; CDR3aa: CASRAGQGATRIRNTIYF; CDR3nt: TGTGCCAGCAGAGCGGGACAGGGGGCTACCCGGATCAGAAACACCATATATTTT
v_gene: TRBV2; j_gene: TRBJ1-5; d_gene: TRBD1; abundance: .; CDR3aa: CAGTTGQGDQPQHF; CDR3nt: TGTGCCGGTACAACGGGACAGGGCGATCAGCCCCAGCATTTT
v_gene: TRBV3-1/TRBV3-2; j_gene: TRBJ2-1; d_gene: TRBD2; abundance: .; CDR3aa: CASSQAGGAYYNEQFF; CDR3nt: TGTGCCAGCAGCCAAGCGGGGGGTGCCTACTACAATGAGCAGTTCTTC
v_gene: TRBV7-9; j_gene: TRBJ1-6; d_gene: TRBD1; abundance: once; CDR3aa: CASSSGQGHGSPLHF; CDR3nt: TGTGCCAGCAGCTCCGGACAGGGTCACGGTTCACCCCTCCACTTT
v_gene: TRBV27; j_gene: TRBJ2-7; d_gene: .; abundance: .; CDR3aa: CASSLTGVPYEQYF; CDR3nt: TGTGCCAGCAGTTTAACCGGGGTCCCCTACGAGCAGTACTTC
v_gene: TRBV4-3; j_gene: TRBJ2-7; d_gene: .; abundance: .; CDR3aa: CASSQGDFPAHEQYF; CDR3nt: TGCGCCAGCAGCCAAGGTGACTTCCCGGCCCACGAGCAGTACTTC
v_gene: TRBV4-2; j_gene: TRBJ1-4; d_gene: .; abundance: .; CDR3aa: CASSQDPSSKNEKLFF; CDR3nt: TGTGCCAGCAGCCAAGATCCTAGCAGTAAAAATGAAAAACTGTTTTTT
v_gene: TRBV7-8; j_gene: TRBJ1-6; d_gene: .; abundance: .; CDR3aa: CASSLGGLQHNSPLHF; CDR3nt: TGTGCCAGCAGCTTAGGCGGCCTCCAACATAATTCACCCCTCCACTTT
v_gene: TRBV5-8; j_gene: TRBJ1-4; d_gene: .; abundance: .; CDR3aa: CASSLSYDEKLFF; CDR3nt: TGTGCCAGCAGCTTGTCGTATGATGAAAAACTGTTTTTT
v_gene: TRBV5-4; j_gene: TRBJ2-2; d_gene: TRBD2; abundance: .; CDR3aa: CAGSSGGADTGELFF; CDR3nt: TGTGCCGGATCTAGCGGGGGGGCTGACACCGGGGAGCTGTTTTTT
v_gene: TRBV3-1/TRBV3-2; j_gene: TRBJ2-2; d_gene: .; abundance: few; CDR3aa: CASSQVWQGGTGELFF; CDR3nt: TGTGCCAGCAGCCAAGTCTGGCAGGGTGGCACCGGGGAGCTGTTTTTT
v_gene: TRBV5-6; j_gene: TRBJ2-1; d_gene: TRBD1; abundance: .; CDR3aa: CASTYGTAYNEQFF; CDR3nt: TGTGCCAGCACCTACGGGACAGCATACAATGAGCAGTTCTTC
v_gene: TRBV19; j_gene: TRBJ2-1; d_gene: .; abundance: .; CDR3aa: CASSKNQRVKYNEQFF; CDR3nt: TGTGCCAGTAGTAAAAACCAGCGGGTTAAGTACAATGAGCAGTTCTTC